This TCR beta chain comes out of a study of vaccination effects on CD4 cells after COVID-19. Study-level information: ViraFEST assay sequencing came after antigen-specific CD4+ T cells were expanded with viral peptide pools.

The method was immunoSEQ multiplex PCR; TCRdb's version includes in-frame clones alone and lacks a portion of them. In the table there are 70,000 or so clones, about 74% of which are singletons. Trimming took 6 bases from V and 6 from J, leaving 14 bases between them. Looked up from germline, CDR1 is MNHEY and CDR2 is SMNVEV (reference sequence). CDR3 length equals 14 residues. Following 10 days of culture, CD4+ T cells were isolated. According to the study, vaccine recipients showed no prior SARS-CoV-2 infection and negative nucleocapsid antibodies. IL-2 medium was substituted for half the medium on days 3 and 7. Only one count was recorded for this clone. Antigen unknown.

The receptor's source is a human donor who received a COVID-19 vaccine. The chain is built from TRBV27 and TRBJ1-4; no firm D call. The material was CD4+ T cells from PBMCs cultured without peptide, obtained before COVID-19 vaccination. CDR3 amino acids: CASSRRMDDEKLFF. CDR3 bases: TGTGCCAGCAGCCGTAGGATGGATGATGAAAAACTGTTTTTT.